This is a list of T cell receptor beta chains from one sample in a study of blood T cell repertoires in COVID-19. Some clones are missing from TCRdb's copy, which holds only in-frame ones; the method was immunoSEQ multiplex PCR. Among fewer than 200,000 clones, around 80% were seen once, and the ten largest hold roughly 17%. The specimen was PBMCs or T cells enriched from blood (not recorded which). Receptors were obtained from a woman aged 45-60 years who had recovered from COVID-19. The CDR3 runs from the conserved cysteine through the conserved F or W. Each record gives: D gene, J gene, V gene, clone size, CDR3 DNA, CDR3 protein. D genes are given only for firm matches. Not all rows give a size; the values are once, few, many and, for expanded clones, a class.

d_gene: TRBD2; j_gene: TRBJ2-3; v_gene: TRBV6-5; abundance: NA; CDR3nt: TGTGCCAGCAGTTACTCTGGGACTAGTCTCGCAGATACGCAGTATTTT; CDR3aa: CASSYSGTSLADTQYF
d_gene: TRBD1; j_gene: TRBJ2-2; v_gene: TRBV9; abundance: NA; CDR3nt: TGTGCCAGCAGCGCCCGACAGGGGAGAACCGGGGAGCTGTTTTTT; CDR3aa: CASSARQGRTGELFF
d_gene: TRBD1; j_gene: TRBJ2-5; v_gene: TRBV19; abundance: once; CDR3nt: TGTGCCAGTAGCGAACAGGGGGCGCGGTTCGGAGAGACCCAGTACTTC; CDR3aa: CASSEQGARFGETQYF
d_gene: NA; j_gene: TRBJ1-2; v_gene: TRBV5-5; abundance: NA; CDR3nt: TGTGCCAGCAGCCTCTGGACAGACAACTATGGCTACACCTTC; CDR3aa: CASSLWTDNYGYTF
d_gene: NA; j_gene: TRBJ2-1; v_gene: TRBV5-1; abundance: few; CDR3nt: TGCGCCAGCGGACACAGGGGGCTAGGGCTAGCGGGAGACAATGAGCAGTTCTTC; CDR3aa: CASGHRGLGLAGDNEQFF
d_gene: NA; j_gene: TRBJ1-1; v_gene: TRBV19; abundance: once; CDR3nt: TGTGCCAGTAGTATTCCCCAGGGTCGAACCAAAGCTTTCTTT; CDR3aa: CASSIPQGRTKAFF
d_gene: NA; j_gene: TRBJ1-5; v_gene: TRBV28; abundance: NA; CDR3nt: TGTGCCAGCAGTTTACAGGCTATCCGCAATCAGCCCCAGCATTTT; CDR3aa: CASSLQAIRNQPQHF
d_gene: TRBD1; j_gene: TRBJ2-7; v_gene: TRBV28; abundance: NA; CDR3nt: TGTGCCAGCACTCTAGGGACAGTCTCCTACGAGCAGTACTTC; CDR3aa: CASTLGTVSYEQYF
d_gene: TRBD2; j_gene: TRBJ2-3; v_gene: TRBV5-1; abundance: NA; CDR3nt: TGCGCCAGCAGCGATGGGACTAGCCCTGCAGATACGCAGTATTTT; CDR3aa: CASSDGTSPADTQYF
d_gene: NA; j_gene: TRBJ2-1; v_gene: TRBV9; abundance: NA; CDR3nt: TGTGCCAGCAGCCTCCGTGGCGGAGCTTACAATGAGCAGTTCTTC; CDR3aa: CASSLRGGAYNEQFF
d_gene: NA; j_gene: TRBJ2-3; v_gene: TRBV5-4; abundance: NA; CDR3nt: TGTGCCAGCAGCTTCCAGTTGGCAGATACGCAGTATTTT; CDR3aa: CASSFQLADTQYF
d_gene: NA; j_gene: TRBJ2-7; v_gene: TRBV6-6; abundance: NA; CDR3nt: TGTGCCAGCAGTACACTGGACAGAGGACCCTACGAGCAGTACTTC; CDR3aa: CASSTLDRGPYEQYF
d_gene: TRBD1; j_gene: TRBJ2-7; v_gene: TRBV6-2/TRBV6-3; abundance: once; CDR3nt: TGTGCCAGCAGCCCACAGGGGGTCTCCTACGAGCAGTACTTC; CDR3aa: CASSPQGVSYEQYF
d_gene: NA; j_gene: TRBJ1-1; v_gene: TRBV28; abundance: NA; CDR3nt: TGTGCCAGCAGTTTGGGAGGCTTGAACACTGAAGCTTTCTTT; CDR3aa: CASSLGGLNTEAFF
d_gene: NA; j_gene: TRBJ2-1; v_gene: TRBV5-8; abundance: NA; CDR3nt: TGTGCCAGCAGCTGGAGGGGCTCTTACAATGAGCAGTTCTTC; CDR3aa: CASSWRGSYNEQFF
d_gene: TRBD1; j_gene: TRBJ2-1; v_gene: TRBV19; abundance: once; CDR3nt: TGTGCCAGTAGCCCAAAGGCCGGGACAGGTGGGGGCAATGAGCAGTTCTTC; CDR3aa: CASSPKAGTGGGNEQFF
d_gene: NA; j_gene: TRBJ2-7; v_gene: TRBV3-1/TRBV3-2; abundance: many; CDR3nt: TGTGCCAGCAGCCAAGAACCGCCGCGGTGGCTCAATACCTACGAGCAGTACTTC; CDR3aa: CASSQEPPRWLNTYEQYF
d_gene: NA; j_gene: TRBJ1-1; v_gene: TRBV28; abundance: once; CDR3nt: TGTGCCAGCAGTACAAGCGTTCGGGAAGCTTTCTTT; CDR3aa: CASSTSVREAFF
d_gene: TRBD1; j_gene: TRBJ1-3; v_gene: TRBV19; abundance: NA; CDR3nt: TGTGCCAGTAGGACTTCAGGGGGCAGTGGAAACACCATATATTTT; CDR3aa: CASRTSGGSGNTIYF
d_gene: NA; j_gene: TRBJ2-2; v_gene: TRBV3-1/TRBV3-2; abundance: few; CDR3nt: TGTGCCAGCAGCCAGGGCGGGCTGAACACCGGGGAGCTGTTTTTT; CDR3aa: CASSQGGLNTGELFF
d_gene: TRBD2; j_gene: TRBJ2-1; v_gene: TRBV3-1/TRBV3-2; abundance: NA; CDR3nt: TGTGCCAGCAGCCTAGCGGGGGGGCTCCTCAATGAGCAGTTCTTC; CDR3aa: CASSLAGGLLNEQFF
d_gene: NA; j_gene: TRBJ2-1; v_gene: TRBV28; abundance: once; CDR3nt: TGTGCCAGCAGTCCCGCAGGCCTGGGCAATGAGCAGTTCTTC; CDR3aa: CASSPAGLGNEQFF
d_gene: TRBD1; j_gene: TRBJ2-7; v_gene: TRBV6-2/TRBV6-3; abundance: NA; CDR3nt: TGTGCCAGCAGTCCGTGGGACAGCCGGAGCCACGAGCAGTACTTC; CDR3aa: CASSPWDSRSHEQYF
d_gene: NA; j_gene: TRBJ2-1; v_gene: TRBV11-3; abundance: NA; CDR3nt: TGTGCCAGCAGTCTAATGAAGGGAGCCAATGAGCAGTTCTTC; CDR3aa: CASSLMKGANEQFF
d_gene: TRBD1; j_gene: TRBJ1-2; v_gene: TRBV28; abundance: once; CDR3nt: TGTGCCAGCAGCACGACAGGGTCTAACTATGGCTACACCTTC; CDR3aa: CASSTTGSNYGYTF
d_gene: NA; j_gene: TRBJ2-1; v_gene: TRBV9; abundance: few; CDR3nt: TGTGCCAGCAGCGTTCAGGGCTCAGGGAATGAGCAGTTCTTC; CDR3aa: CASSVQGSGNEQFF
d_gene: TRBD2; j_gene: TRBJ2-7; v_gene: TRBV7-2; abundance: NA; CDR3nt: TGTGCCAGCGCCTTCGGTCGAACGGGAGGATACGAGCAGTACTTC; CDR3aa: CASAFGRTGGYEQYF
d_gene: NA; j_gene: TRBJ1-5; v_gene: TRBV23-1; abundance: NA; CDR3nt: TGCGCCAGCAGTCAATCTAGGGGTACTAGCAATCAGCCCCAGCATTTT; CDR3aa: CASSQSRGTSNQPQHF
d_gene: NA; j_gene: TRBJ2-7; v_gene: TRBV10-3; abundance: NA; CDR3nt: TGTGCCATCAGTGGGACACCGAGCTCCTACGAGCAGTACTTC; CDR3aa: CAISGTPSSYEQYF
d_gene: NA; j_gene: TRBJ1-2; v_gene: TRBV20-1; abundance: NA; CDR3nt: TGCAGTGCTAGAGTCTACTATGGCTACACCTTC; CDR3aa: CSARVYYGYTF
d_gene: NA; j_gene: TRBJ2-1; v_gene: TRBV4-1; abundance: NA; CDR3nt: TGCGCCAGCAGCCAAGCTAGAGGGATCCACAATGAGCAGTTCTTC; CDR3aa: CASSQARGIHNEQFF
d_gene: NA; j_gene: TRBJ2-2; v_gene: TRBV5-1; abundance: NA; CDR3nt: TGCGCCAGCAGCGCCTGGTCTGCGCCAAACGGGGAGCTGTTTTTT; CDR3aa: CASSAWSAPNGELFF
d_gene: TRBD1; j_gene: TRBJ1-1; v_gene: TRBV7-8; abundance: NA; CDR3nt: TGTGCCAGCAGTCAAACGCAGGGGGATACTGAAGCTTTCTTT; CDR3aa: CASSQTQGDTEAFF
d_gene: NA; j_gene: TRBJ1-1; v_gene: TRBV7-2; abundance: NA; CDR3nt: TGTGCCAGCAGCGTAGCAGGGAGTAGGAACACTGAAGCTTTCTTT; CDR3aa: CASSVAGSRNTEAFF
d_gene: TRBD1; j_gene: TRBJ1-1; v_gene: TRBV5-4; abundance: NA; CDR3nt: TGTGCCAGCAGCCGTCAGGGGGGAATGAACACTGAAGCTTTCTTT; CDR3aa: CASSRQGGMNTEAFF
d_gene: NA; j_gene: TRBJ2-3; v_gene: TRBV11-1; abundance: NA; CDR3nt: TGTGCCAGCAGCTTAGCGCCAAGGAGGGGTGTAGATACGCAGTATTTT; CDR3aa: CASSLAPRRGVDTQYF
d_gene: NA; j_gene: TRBJ1-5; v_gene: TRBV30; abundance: few; CDR3nt: TGTGCCTGGAGATCCAGCCGGGACAATCAGCCCCAGCATTTT; CDR3aa: CAWRSSRDNQPQHF
d_gene: TRBD1; j_gene: TRBJ2-3; v_gene: TRBV25-1; abundance: NA; CDR3nt: TGTGCCAGCAGTGGGGGCAGGGGGTGGGGTACGCAGTATTTT; CDR3aa: CASSGGRGWGTQYF
d_gene: NA; j_gene: TRBJ1-2; v_gene: TRBV5-4; abundance: NA; CDR3nt: TGTGCCAGCAGCTTGGGTAATTTCGGGGGCTACACCTTC; CDR3aa: CASSLGNFGGYTF
d_gene: NA; j_gene: TRBJ1-2; v_gene: TRBV3-1/TRBV3-2; abundance: few; CDR3nt: TGTGCCAGCAGCTCCTTCTTATTGGGCTACACCTTC; CDR3aa: CASSSFLLGYTF
d_gene: NA; j_gene: TRBJ1-1; v_gene: TRBV5-1; abundance: NA; CDR3nt: TGCGCCAGCAGCTTGGCCGGGGGTAGGAGGGGCACTGAAGCTTTCTTT; CDR3aa: CASSLAGGRRGTEAFF
d_gene: NA; j_gene: TRBJ1-1; v_gene: TRBV5-1; abundance: NA; CDR3nt: TGCGCCAGCAGCTCTGGAGGCCACGAGGACACTGAAGCTTTCTTT; CDR3aa: CASSSGGHEDTEAFF
d_gene: TRBD1; j_gene: TRBJ1-5; v_gene: TRBV15; abundance: NA; CDR3nt: TGTGCCACCAGCAGGGACAGGGACAATCAGCCCCAGCATTTT; CDR3aa: CATSRDRDNQPQHF
d_gene: NA; j_gene: TRBJ1-1; v_gene: TRBV28; abundance: NA; CDR3nt: TGTGCCAGCAGTCCGGGAGGCTTGAAAGCTTTCTTT; CDR3aa: CASSPGGLKAFF
d_gene: NA; j_gene: TRBJ1-1; v_gene: TRBV10-2; abundance: NA; CDR3nt: TGCGCCAGCAGTTCCAACAGGGACACTGAAGCTTTCTTT; CDR3aa: CASSSNRDTEAFF
d_gene: NA; j_gene: TRBJ2-7; v_gene: TRBV20-1; abundance: few; CDR3nt: TGCAGTGCTAGTGAGGGGAGCTACGAGCAGTACTTC; CDR3aa: CSASEGSYEQYF
d_gene: TRBD2; j_gene: TRBJ2-7; v_gene: TRBV24-1; abundance: NA; CDR3nt: TGTGCCACCAGTAGCGGGACCTACGAGCAGTACTTC; CDR3aa: CATSSGTYEQYF
d_gene: NA; j_gene: TRBJ2-7; v_gene: TRBV9; abundance: few; CDR3nt: TGTGCCAGCAGTCGCGACAGATACGAGCAGTACTTC; CDR3aa: CASSRDRYEQYF
d_gene: NA; j_gene: TRBJ2-7; v_gene: TRBV21-1; abundance: NA; CDR3nt: TGTGCCAGCCACAAAGGCTCCGGGCCCCAAGCGGAGCTCTACGAGCAGTACTTC; CDR3aa: CASHKGSGPQAELYEQYF
d_gene: NA; j_gene: TRBJ2-5; v_gene: TRBV7-9; abundance: NA; CDR3nt: TGTGCCAGCAGCTCCGGCAGGGTAAGGGAGACCCAGTACTTC; CDR3aa: CASSSGRVRETQYF
d_gene: NA; j_gene: TRBJ1-3; v_gene: TRBV7-2; abundance: NA; CDR3nt: TGTGCCAGCAGCTTGAACCAGGGCTCTGGAAACACCATATATTTT; CDR3aa: CASSLNQGSGNTIYF
d_gene: TRBD1; j_gene: TRBJ2-1; v_gene: TRBV29-1; abundance: NA; CDR3nt: TGCAGCGCGCAGACAGGGTCCTACAATGAGCAGTTCTTC; CDR3aa: CSAQTGSYNEQFF
d_gene: NA; j_gene: TRBJ2-1; v_gene: TRBV7-3; abundance: NA; CDR3nt: TGTGCCAGCAGCTTCGGCGGGAAATACAATGAGCAGTTCTTC; CDR3aa: CASSFGGKYNEQFF
d_gene: TRBD2; j_gene: TRBJ2-2; v_gene: TRBV5-6; abundance: NA; CDR3nt: TGTGCCAGCAGCTTGGGCGGACTAGCGGGAGGGCGGACCGGGGAGCTGTTTTTT; CDR3aa: CASSLGGLAGGRTGELFF
d_gene: NA; j_gene: TRBJ2-2; v_gene: TRBV7-3; abundance: NA; CDR3nt: TGTGCCAGCAGCCGAAGACAGGCCCCCCTAGCGAACACCGGGGAGCTGTTTTTT; CDR3aa: CASSRRQAPLANTGELFF
d_gene: TRBD2; j_gene: TRBJ2-3; v_gene: TRBV11-3; abundance: NA; CDR3nt: TGTGCCAGCAGCTTCGCCGGACTAGCGGGAGGGCCTGGCACAGATACGCAGTATTTT; CDR3aa: CASSFAGLAGGPGTDTQYF
d_gene: NA; j_gene: TRBJ2-1; v_gene: TRBV5-6; abundance: few; CDR3nt: TGTGCCAGCAGCTTGGAGCTGCTTAACTCCTACAATGAGCAGTTCTTC; CDR3aa: CASSLELLNSYNEQFF